This is a list of T cell receptor beta chains from one sample in a study of blood T cell repertoires in COVID-19. Using immunoSEQ multiplex PCR, the repertoire was profiled, and TCRdb retains in-frame clones only, with some absent. The sample yields 250,000 to 400,000 clones, about nine tenths seen once. The sequenced material came from peripheral blood. The origin of the receptors is a woman in her twenties or thirties with COVID-19, enrolled during active disease. CDR3s include the opening cysteine and the closing phenylalanine or tryptophan. The D gene is left open where the match is weak. The size of a clone is reported for some rows only, either as once, few or many, or as a class for expanded clones.

NA | TRBJ2-7 | NA | TRBV3-1/TRBV3-2 | CASSLNQGLGEQYF | TGTGCCAGCAGCCTCAACCAGGGCTTGGGGGAGCAGTACTTC
NA | TRBJ1-5 | NA | TRBV29-1 | CSVAQGRGQPQHF | TGCAGCGTCGCTCAGGGTAGAGGTCAGCCCCAGCATTTT
NA | TRBJ2-3 | NA | TRBV12-5 | CASGLSSAGAVNTQYF | TGTGCTAGTGGTTTGTCCTCCGCGGGGGCGGTGAATACGCAGTATTTT
NA | TRBJ1-2 | TRBD1 | TRBV2 | CASTGTGTSGYTF | TGTGCCAGCACCGGGACAGGAACCTCTGGCTACACCTTC
NA | TRBJ1-4 | NA | TRBV29-1 | CSVAPAGLNEKLFF | TGCAGCGTTGCCCCGGCAGGCCTTAATGAAAAACTGTTTTTT
NA | TRBJ2-6 | NA | TRBV5-1 | CASSTTTGSGANVLTF | TGCGCCAGCAGCACCACCACAGGATCTGGGGCCAACGTCCTGACTTTC
NA | TRBJ1-4 | NA | TRBV28 | CASSLGPGYNEKLFF | TGTGCCAGCAGTTTAGGTCCGGGATATAATGAAAAACTGTTTTTT
NA | TRBJ2-2 | TRBD1 | TRBV27 | CAIKQGPGELFF | TGTGCCATCAAACAGGGGCCCGGGGAGCTGTTTTTT
NA | TRBJ2-5 | TRBD2 | TRBV18 | CASSTGTSGGARETQYF | TGTGCCAGCTCTACCGGGACTAGCGGGGGGGCCCGAGAGACCCAGTACTTC
NA | TRBJ2-3 | NA | TRBV5-8 | CASSLGQGLPTDTQYF | TGTGCCAGCAGCTTGGGGCAGGGACTCCCCACAGATACGCAGTATTTT
NA | TRBJ1-5 | NA | TRBV5-6 | CASSLLNQPQHF | TGTGCCAGCAGCTTGCTAAATCAGCCCCAGCATTTT
few | TRBJ1-2 | NA | TRBV11-2 | CASSLLIRRECYGYTF | TGTGCCAGCAGCTTATTGATAAGGAGGGAATGCTATGGCTACACCTTC
NA | TRBJ1-3 | TRBD1 | TRBV7-2 | CASTPPGAGGSGNTIYF | TGTGCCAGCACCCCCCCTGGGGCAGGGGGGTCTGGAAACACCATATATTTT
NA | TRBJ1-2 | NA | TRBV2 | CASSVNKNYGYTF | TGTGCCAGCAGTGTTAACAAGAACTATGGCTACACCTTC
NA | TRBJ1-2 | NA | TRBV19 | CASSTGASGSYGYTF | TGTGCCAGTAGTACAGGGGCAAGCGGGAGCTATGGCTACACCTTC
NA | TRBJ1-5 | NA | TRBV30 | CAWSETPNQPQHF | TGTGCCTGGAGTGAGACACCTAATCAGCCCCAGCATTTT
NA | TRBJ1-2 | NA | TRBV5-1 | CASSPDSPYGYTF | TGCGCCAGCAGCCCGGACTCTCCCTATGGCTACACCTTC
NA | TRBJ1-1 | TRBD1 | TRBV11-2 | CASSQRTGGGNTEAFF | TGTGCCAGCAGCCAGCGGACAGGGGGCGGGAACACTGAAGCTTTCTTT
NA | TRBJ1-1 | NA | TRBV7-8 | CASSSPWTAFEAFF | TGTGCCAGCAGCTCCCCCTGGACAGCCTTTGAAGCTTTCTTT
once | TRBJ1-1 | NA | TRBV5-1 | CASSLEGPAFF | TGCGCCAGCAGCTTGGAGGGGCCGGCTTTCTTT
NA | TRBJ2-3 | NA | TRBV19 | CASSIGVESQYF | TGTGCCAGTAGTATAGGCGTGGAGTCGCAGTATTTT
NA | TRBJ1-6 | NA | TRBV2 | CASSERPGGNSPLHF | TGTGCCAGCAGTGAAAGGCCTGGCGGAAATTCACCCCTCCACTTT
NA | TRBJ1-5 | NA | TRBV2 | CASSGRVGQPQHF | TGTGCCAGCAGTGGCAGGGTAGGACAGCCCCAGCATTTT
once | TRBJ1-5 | NA | TRBV6-1 | CASSEYRGLSNQPQHF | TGTGCCAGCAGTGAATATCGGGGGTTGAGCAATCAGCCCCAGCATTTT
NA | TRBJ1-2 | NA | TRBV29-1 | CSATAESLYGYTF | TGCAGCGCCACGGCGGAGTCCCTCTATGGCTACACCTTC
NA | TRBJ1-2 | NA | TRBV27 | CASSSGQGDSNYGYTF | TGTGCCAGCAGTTCCGGGCAGGGTGATTCTAACTATGGCTACACCTTC
once | TRBJ1-3 | TRBD1 | TRBV6-5 | CASRGQDSSGNTIYF | TGTGCCAGCAGGGGACAGGATAGCTCTGGAAACACCATATATTTT
NA | TRBJ2-3 | TRBD1 | TRBV18 | CASSSRSTRIQGESTDTQYF | TGTGCCAGCTCATCCCGCTCAACTAGAATACAGGGGGAAAGCACAGATACGCAGTATTTT
NA | TRBJ2-3 | NA | TRBV5-1 | CASSLDPGSIDTQYF | TGCGCCAGCAGCTTGGATCCGGGGTCTATAGATACGCAGTATTTT
NA | TRBJ2-2 | TRBD1 | TRBV7-9 | CASSGLTGRTGELFF | TGTGCCAGCAGCGGACTGACAGGGCGCACCGGGGAGCTGTTTTTT
NA | TRBJ1-2 | NA | TRBV19 | CASSPAGLTKLYYGYTF | TGTGCCAGTAGTCCCGCGGGACTGACCAAATTGTACTATGGCTACACCTTC
NA | TRBJ1-5 | TRBD1 | TRBV28 | CASSPRTGAKQPQHF | TGTGCCAGCAGTCCCCGGACAGGGGCTAAGCAGCCCCAGCATTTT
NA | TRBJ1-1 | TRBD1 | TRBV2 | CAISYRTGELEAFF | TGTGCCATCTCGTACCGGACAGGGGAATTAGAAGCTTTCTTT
NA | TRBJ2-2 | NA | TRBV7-2 | CAMRRQGELFF | TGTGCCATGCGCCGCCAAGGGGAGCTGTTTTTT
NA | TRBJ1-6 | TRBD1 | TRBV5-5 | CASSLAGTAYNSPLHF | TGTGCCAGCAGCTTGGCTGGGACAGCTTATAATTCACCCCTCCACTTT
NA | TRBJ2-5 | NA | TRBV11-2 | CASSLEFGDSGGQETQYF | TGTGCCAGCAGCTTAGAATTTGGAGATTCCGGGGGTCAAGAGACCCAGTACTTC
NA | TRBJ2-3 | NA | TRBV19 | CASSVRGSTDTQYF | TGTGCCAGTAGTGTTAGGGGCAGCACAGATACGCAGTATTTT
NA | TRBJ1-1 | NA | TRBV24-1 | CATLGHPGTEAFF | TGTGCCACCCTGGGACACCCGGGCACTGAAGCTTTCTTT
NA | TRBJ1-6 | TRBD1 | TRBV7-8 | CASSGQGAYNSPLHF | TGTGCCAGCAGCGGACAGGGGGCTTATAATTCACCCCTCCACTTT
once | TRBJ1-1 | NA | TRBV27 | CASRGGGTEAFF | TGTGCCAGCAGGGGCGGGGGCACTGAAGCTTTCTTT
NA | TRBJ2-2 | NA | TRBV12-2 | CASRNPPRVGFRELFF | TGTGCAAGTCGCAACCCCCCCAGGGTCGGGTTCAGGGAGCTGTTTTTT
NA | TRBJ1-2 | NA | TRBV4-2 | CASSGTSSNYGYTF | TGTGCCAGCAGTGGGACTTCCAGTAACTATGGCTACACCTTC
few | TRBJ1-2 | NA | TRBV28 | CASTNDRELLGYTF | TGTGCCAGCACTAATGACAGAGAGTTACTGGGCTACACCTTC
NA | TRBJ1-1 | TRBD1 | TRBV19 | CASSVTGWVYTEAFF | TGTGCCAGTAGTGTGACAGGGTGGGTGTACACTGAAGCTTTCTTT
NA | TRBJ1-5 | TRBD1 | TRBV19 | CASSIPQGGGQPQHF | TGTGCCAGTAGTATTCCCCAGGGGGGCGGTCAGCCCCAGCATTTT
NA | TRBJ2-3 | NA | TRBV30 | CAWSVLGGGGTDTQYF | TGTGCCTGGAGTGTACTAGGGGGGGGCGGCACAGATACGCAGTATTTT
NA | TRBJ1-5 | NA | TRBV18 | CASSMDTIQPQHF | TGTGCCAGCTCCATGGACACGATTCAGCCCCAGCATTTT
NA | TRBJ2-3 | TRBD1 | TRBV7-9 | CASSSPLGQGIDTQYF | TGTGCCAGCAGCTCACCTCTGGGACAGGGAATAGATACGCAGTATTTT
NA | TRBJ1-2 | NA | TRBV12-3/TRBV12-4 | CASSLGSHYGYTF | TGTGCCAGCAGTTTGGGCAGCCATTATGGCTACACCTTC
NA | TRBJ1-1 | TRBD1 | TRBV6-6 | CASSYFPQGVAFF | TGTGCCAGCAGTTACTTCCCCCAGGGGGTAGCTTTCTTT
once | TRBJ1-2 | TRBD1 | TRBV2 | CAGRTGSNYGYTF | TGTGCCGGAAGGACAGGGTCTAACTATGGCTACACCTTC
NA | TRBJ2-2 | NA | TRBV19 | CASSAGAANTGELFF | TGTGCCAGTTCTGCGGGGGCCGCGAACACCGGGGAGCTGTTTTTT
NA | TRBJ1-2 | TRBD1 | TRBV28 | CASRRTGEIGYTF | TGTGCCAGCAGGCGGACAGGGGAGATTGGCTACACCTTC
once | TRBJ2-5 | NA | TRBV5-1 | CASRLGGQETQYF | TGCGCCAGCAGGCTTGGGGGGCAAGAGACCCAGTACTTC
NA | TRBJ2-2 | NA | TRBV11-3 | CASSQTNTGELFF | TGTGCCAGCAGCCAAACGAACACCGGGGAGCTGTTTTTT
NA | TRBJ2-1 | TRBD2 | TRBV7-9 | CASSLVAPGGDEQFF | TGTGCCAGCAGCTTAGTAGCCCCCGGGGGGGATGAGCAGTTCTTC
NA | TRBJ2-3 | NA | TRBV4-2 | CASSQELAGTDTQYF | TGTGCCAGCAGCCAAGAACTAGCCGGGACAGATACGCAGTATTTT
NA | TRBJ2-3 | NA | TRBV7-2 | CASSLSGNGNTQYF | TGTGCCAGCAGCTTATCAGGGAACGGCAATACGCAGTATTTT
NA | TRBJ2-3 | NA | TRBV6-1 | CASSDPGGASTDTQYF | TGTGCCAGCAGTGACCCTGGGGGGGCTAGCACAGATACGCAGTATTTT